Listed below are T cell receptor beta chains from one sample, sequenced in a study of CD8+CD57+ T cells in acquired aplastic anemia. TCRdb itself ran the reads through MiXCR, one entry per CDR3 protein. The sample yields 150,000 to 200,000 distinct CDR3 sequences, approximately 40% seen once. The sequenced sample was sorted CD4+, CD8+, or CD8+CD57+ T cells (not recorded which) from PBMCs. Receptors were obtained from a human donor in good health. Both conserved end residues are part of each CDR3. A D gene is named only where the DNA matches it firmly. Clone size appears in some rows only: once, few, many, or a class for an expanded clone.

clone_size j_call d_call v_call cdr3_aa cdr3_nt
once TRBJ2-1 - TRBV20-1 CSARDLRAYNEQFF TGCAGTGCTAGAGACTTAAGAGCCTACAATGAGCAGTTCTTC
- TRBJ2-3 - TRBV27 CASSLPRPSTDTQYF TGTGCCAGCAGTTTACCCCGACCTAGCACAGATACGCAGTATTTT
- TRBJ1-1 - TRBV14 CASSHKQGGTEAFF TGTGCCAGCAGCCATAAACAGGGAGGCACTGAAGCTTTCTTT
many TRBJ2-1 - TRBV10-3 CAISESIGGATYNEQFF TGTGCCATCAGTGAGTCGATCGGCGGGGCGACCTACAATGAGCAGTTCTTC
- TRBJ1-2 - TRBV20-1 CSVAGYTF TGCAGTGTAGCTGGCTACACCTTC
- TRBJ1-2 TRBD1 TRBV5-4 CASSQGQGSSGYTF TGTGCCAGCAGCCAGGGACAGGGGAGCTCTGGCTACACCTTC
few TRBJ2-1 TRBD2 TRBV4-3 CASSQDKLAGINEQFF TGCGCCAGCAGCCAAGATAAGCTAGCGGGAATCAATGAGCAGTTCTTC
many TRBJ2-5 - TRBV9 CASSRGIAAQETQYF TGTGCCAGCAGCCGCGGAATAGCGGCCCAAGAGACCCAGTACTTC
few TRBJ2-2 - TRBV2 CASSQGQNTGELFF TGTGCCAGCAGCCAAGGACAGAACACCGGGGAGCTGTTTTTT
- TRBJ2-1 TRBD2 TRBV2 CASRRAGVSNEQFF TGTGCCAGCAGAAGAGCGGGAGTTTCCAATGAGCAGTTCTTC